Reported below is one T cell receptor (beta chain). This specimen comes from a study of T cell changes during pregnancy in multiple sclerosis. Clones were sequenced by immunoSEQ multiplex PCR, and TCRdb holds only the in-frame ones, with some missing. This table holds around 39,000 clones, 92% found once. Germline V gives CDR1 SGHRS, CDR2 YFSETQ. The CDR3 is made up of 13 amino acids. Trimming stripped 0 bases from V and 7 bases from J, with 8 bases between. The receptor comes from a female donor with multiple sclerosis, enrolled in a pregnancy study. The sequenced sample was CD8+ T cells from peripheral blood mononuclear cells, obtained before pregnancy. This rearrangement joins TRBV5-1 to TRBJ2-1; D ambiguous. This CDR3 reads CASSLGHGNEQFF. In nucleotides, the CDR3 is TGCGCCAGCAGCTTGGGACACGGTAATGAGCAGTTCTTC.